These 20 T cell receptor beta chains were sequenced from one sample in a study of T cells after yellow fever vaccination. One entry per CDR3 protein, called by TCRdb with MiXCR from the 5' RACE reads. The table lists some 550,000 distinct CDR3 sequences, less than 20% of them singletons, with around 15% in the top ten. The source material was PBMCs, sampled 15 days after the yellow fever booster vaccination. The source of these receptors is a man in his thirties or forties who received the YFV17D yellow fever vaccine.

This clonotype was observed a few times. This rearrangement joins TRBV5-1 to TRBJ2-1; 16 positions match TRBD2. Germline CDR1 SGHRS, CDR2 YFSETQ. The CDR3 is made up of 17 amino acids. The V segment lost 4 bases and the J segment 6 bases; nucleotides outside the gene matches: 7. The CDR3 DNA reads TGCGCCAGCAGCGGAGGGACTAGCGGGAGGGCCGGCAATGAGCAGTTCTTC. Its translation: CASSGGTSGRAGNEQFF.

In this sample, this clonotype turned up once. The chain has TRBV20-1 and TRBJ2-2; 7 bases align to TRBD1. The junction had 5 bases not matched to a gene; V was cut back by 7 bases and J by 6 bases. Germline CDR1 DFQATT, CDR2 SNEGSKA (reference sequence). CDR3 length: 12 residues. The CDR3: CSVQGVAGELFF. Written as DNA, the CDR3 is TGCAGTGTTCAGGGGGTGGCCGGGGAGCTGTTTTTT.

This clonotype came up a few times. This chain uses TRBV24-1 with TRBJ2-5, with TRBD1 matching over 7 bases. The V and J ends lost 0 bases and 2 bases, in that order; junction bases with no gene match: 5. This CDR3 comprises 16 residues. Germline-derived CDR1 and CDR2 are KGHDR and SFDVKD. CDR3 coding DNA: TGTGCCACCAGTGATTTGATCAGGGGACAGCAAGAGACCCAGTACTTC. Encoded protein: CATSDLIRGQQETQYF.

This clonotype was recorded many times. The CDR3 is CASSSGTGEETQYF. The CDR3 region has the DNA TGCGCCAGCAGCTCCGGGACAGGGGAGGAGACCCAGTACTTC. The V call is TRBV5-1, the J call TRBJ2-5, with 10 bases matching TRBD1. The CDR3 length is 14 residues. CDR1 is SGHRS and CDR2 is YFSETQ in the germline V gene. V trimming: 3 bases; J trimming: 5 bases; junction bases outside the gene matches: 4.

The chain links TRBV5-1 to TRBJ2-3; 10 bases match TRBD2. V gave up 1 base and J gave up 2 bases; unmatched junction bases: 4. This CDR3 region has 16 residues. Germline V CDR1 and CDR2: SGHRS, YFSETQ. The DNA for the CDR3 is TGCGCCAGCAGCTTGTCGGGGACTAGCGACACAGATACGCAGTATTTT. Translated: CASSLSGTSDTDTQYF.

This clonotype has only a few counts. This sequence joins TRBV10-3 and TRBJ2-7; D perhaps matches TRBD1 (5 bases). The CDR3 has 16 residues. With 10 bases removed from V and 0 bases from J, the gap between germline ends came to 22 bases. Germline values: CDR1 ENHRY, CDR2 SYGVKD. The CDR3: CATGQPQGWSSYEQYF. Here the CDR3 DNA reads TGTGCCACTGGTCAACCTCAGGGCTGGAGCTCCTACGAGCAGTACTTC.

In this sample, this clonotype turned up a few times. The chain employs TRBV15 and TRBJ2-7; no reliable D call. Germline CDR1 LNHNV, CDR2 YYDKDF (reference sequence). This CDR3 has 16 residues. V lost 0 bases, J lost 2 bases, and 14 bases lay in between. The CDR3 bases are TGTGCCACCAGCAGAGATCGGGTACAGAGACCCTACGAGCAGTACTTC. The encoded protein is CATSRDRVQRPYEQYF.

This clonotype was observed a handful of times. One end of the junction varies from germline; a read error may be responsible. The chain employs TRBV5-1 and TRBJ1-1; D unclear. The CDR3 contains 14 residues. Germline CDR1 and CDR2: SGHRS and YFSETQ. The CDR3: CASRQRGENAEAFF. The CDR3 DNA is TGCGCCAGCAGACAACGAGGAGAGAACGCTGAAGCTTTCTTT.

This clonotype occurred a few times. V gene TRBV20-1 combines with J gene TRBJ2-1; perhaps TRBD2 as D (5 bases). V lost 2 bases and J lost 7, with 12 bases in between. Germline-derived CDR1 and CDR2 are DFQATT and SNEGSKA (reference sequence). The CDR3 length is 13 residues. The CDR3: CSARTLRGNEQFF. The CDR3 bases are TGCAGTGCTAGAACACTTCGAGGGAATGAGCAGTTCTTC.

This clonotype was found a few times. CDR3 in DNA: TGTGCCAGCAGGGGGGGGAACCCCCGGGAGCCGAATGAGCAGTTCTTC. The encoded protein is CASRGGNPREPNEQFF. V is TRBV9 and J is TRBJ2-1, with TRBD2 identical over 7 bases. Germline V gene sequence: CDR1 SGDLS, CDR2 YYNGEE. V gave up 5 bases and J gave up 7 bases; unmatched junction bases: 15. The CDR3 is 16 residues long.

CDR3 coding DNA: TGTGCCAGCAGCACGCCGGGACTAGCCTGGGACAATGAGCAGTTCTTC. Protein sequence: CASSTPGLAWDNEQFF. The V and J genes are TRBV7-6 and TRBJ2-1, with 9 bases identical to TRBD2. V was pared by 5 bases and J by 5 bases, with 10 bases of the junction left unmatched. The CDR3 sequence is 16 residues long. CDR1 is SGHVS, CDR2 FNYEAQ, per germline.

The genes are TRBV29-1 and TRBJ2-3; 10 nucleotides match TRBD2. The CDR3 length is 11 residues. Germline assignment: CDR1 SQVTM and CDR2 ANQGSEA. The junction had 7 bases not matched to a gene; V was cut back by 5 bases and J by 14 bases. The DNA of the CDR3 is TGCAGCGTTTCGGCTAGCGGGAGCTGGTATTTT. This sequence encodes CSVSASGSWYF.

The chain links TRBV28 to TRBJ2-7; D remains unclear. V lost 2 bases and J 2 bases, leaving 13 bases between the germline ends. The CDR3 has 15 amino acids. Germline CDR1 MDHEN, CDR2 SYDVKM. DNA for the CDR3: TGTGCCAGCAGTTTAATCTCGGACGGAACCTACGAGCAGTACTTC. It is translated as CASSLISDGTYEQYF.

This clonotype was counted many times. The rearrangement joins TRBV9 to TRBJ2-5; D perhaps matches TRBD1 (5 bases). The CDR3 runs 14 residues. CDR1 is SGDLS, CDR2 YYNGEE, per germline. V gave up 0 bases and J gave up 1 base, with 7 bases separating them. The chain's CDR3 is CASSVGTGQETQYF. CDR3 coding DNA: TGTGCCAGCAGCGTAGGAACAGGCCAAGAGACCCAGTACTTC.

A few counts support this clonotype. V and J are TRBV15 and TRBJ2-7; 9 bases map to TRBD2. J was trimmed by 5 bases and V by 1 base; bases with no gene match: 15. CDR3 size: 18 residues. Germline V gene data show CDR1 as LNHNV and CDR2 as YYDKDF (reference sequence). This CDR3 is CATSRGGTSPKNNNEQYF. CDR3 sequence (DNA): TGTGCCACCAGCAGAGGAGGGACTAGCCCGAAGAACAATAACGAGCAGTACTTC.

This clonotype was counted a few times. This rearrangement joins TRBV12-3 or TRBV12-4 to TRBJ2-7; D is possibly TRBD1 or TRBD2 (9 bases each). The CDR3 length is 17 residues. Trimming cost V 6 bases and J 12 bases, with 33 bases left between them. The CDR3 DNA follows: TGTGCCAGCAGGGGTACAGGGGGCCATAGCGGGGGAGGAATACGGTACTTC. Amino acid sequence: CASRGTGGHSGGGIRYF.

This clonotype was detected only a few times. The chain is built from TRBV7-2 and TRBJ2-3; 8 bases line up with TRBD1. The CDR3 spans 16 residues. Germline V gene sequence: CDR1 SGHTA, CDR2 FQGNSA. The V gene end was trimmed by 5 bases and the J gene end by 2 bases; junction bases not matched to a gene: 9. CDR3 nucleotides: TGTGCCAGCAGCCAAAGCCGGACAGGGTCCACAGATACGCAGTATTTT. Protein sequence: CASSQSRTGSTDTQYF.

This clonotype was seen a handful of times. V gene TRBV12-3 or TRBV12-4 combines with J gene TRBJ2-1; D is possibly TRBD2 (5 bases). The CDR3 has 13 residues. The V end was cut by 6 bases, the J end by 7 bases, with 13 bases between. The CDR3 reads CASSRAAANEQFF. CDR3 DNA: TGTGCCAGCAGCCGGGCAGCGGCGAATGAGCAGTTCTTC.

The chain links TRBV25-1 to TRBJ1-1; no clear D gene. The CDR3 loop spans 11 amino acids. Germline CDR1 reads MGHDK; CDR2 reads SYGVNS. The ends were cut back, 4 bases at V and 4 bases at J, with 4 bases in the middle. CDR3 nucleotides: TGTGCCAGCAGTGTAACCACTGAAGCTTTCTTT. Encoded protein: CASSVTTEAFF.

This clonotype was detected a few times. V and J are TRBV7-2 and TRBJ2-2, with 10 bases matching TRBD2. Germline values: CDR1 SGHTA, CDR2 FQGNSA. The CDR3 totals 17 residues. V lost 5 bases, J lost 5 bases, and 11 bases stayed unmatched. The CDR3 coding sequence is TGTGCCAGCAGCCCCGGGACTAGCGTCAGCGGGACCGGGGAGCTGTTTTTT. Translating gives CASSPGTSVSGTGELFF. The full variable domain, completed using reference TRBV7-2 and TRBJ2-2, is GAGVSQSPSNKVTEKGKDVELRCDPISGHTALYWYRQSLGQGLEFLIYFQGNSAPDKSGLPSDRFSAERTGGSVSTLTIQRTQQEDSAVYLCASSPGTSVSGTGELFFGEGSRLTVL.